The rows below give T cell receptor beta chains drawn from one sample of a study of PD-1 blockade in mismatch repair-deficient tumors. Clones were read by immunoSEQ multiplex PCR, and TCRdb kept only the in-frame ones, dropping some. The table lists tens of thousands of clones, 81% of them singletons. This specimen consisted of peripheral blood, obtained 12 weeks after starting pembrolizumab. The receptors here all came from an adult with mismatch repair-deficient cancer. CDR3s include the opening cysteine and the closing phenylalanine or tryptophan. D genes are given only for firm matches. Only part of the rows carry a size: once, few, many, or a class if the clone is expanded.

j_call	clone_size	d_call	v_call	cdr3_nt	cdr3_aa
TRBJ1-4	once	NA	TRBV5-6	TGTGCCAGCAGCCCCGCTGTGGGGGGTAATGAAAAACTGTTTTTT	CASSPAVGGNEKLFF
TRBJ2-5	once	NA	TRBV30	TGTGCCTATGGGTCAGACGGGGAGACCCAGTACTTC	CAYGSDGETQYF
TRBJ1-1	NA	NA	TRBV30	TGTGCCTGGGGGGGACTCAAGAACACTGAAGCTTTCTTT	CAWGGLKNTEAFF
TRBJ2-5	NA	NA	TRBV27	TGTGCCAGCAGTTTGCTTAGGGGCCGACGTAGTTACTTC	CASSLLRGRRSYF
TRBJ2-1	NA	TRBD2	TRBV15	TGTGCCACCAGCAGGGGACTAGCGGGAGGGGGGACCTACAATGAGCAGTTCTTC	CATSRGLAGGGTYNEQFF
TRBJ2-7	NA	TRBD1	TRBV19	TGTGCCAGTAGTATAACAGGGGAAGGAAGCGAGCAGTACTTC	CASSITGEGSEQYF
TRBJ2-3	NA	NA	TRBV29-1	TGCAGCGTTCTTTCCCGGCCGGCGAGCACAGATACGCAGTATTTT	CSVLSRPASTDTQYF
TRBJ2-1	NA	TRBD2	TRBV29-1	TGCAGCGCCGGACTAGCGGGCAGGGAGCAGTTCTTC	CSAGLAGREQFF
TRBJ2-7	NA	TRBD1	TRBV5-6	TGTGCCAGCAGGAAGATGGACAGGCCGATCTCCTACGAGCAGTACTTC	CASRKMDRPISYEQYF
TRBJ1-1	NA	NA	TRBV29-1	TGCAGCGGAAAGACAGGTGGGAACACTGAAGCTTTCTTT	CSGKTGGNTEAFF
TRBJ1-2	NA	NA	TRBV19	TGTGCCAGTAGTATAGGGGGAGGGAGTTATGGCTACACCTTC	CASSIGGGSYGYTF
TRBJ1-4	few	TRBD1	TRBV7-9	TGTGCCAGCAGCTCACAGGGGAAACTGTTTTTT	CASSSQGKLFF
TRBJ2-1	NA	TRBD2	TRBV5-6	TGTGCCAGCAGCTTGGGGGGACTAGGGGGCAATGAGCAGTTCTTC	CASSLGGLGGNEQFF
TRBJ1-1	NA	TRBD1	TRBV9	TGTGCCAGCAGCGTAGACGGACAGGGGAACACTGAAGCTTTCTTT	CASSVDGQGNTEAFF
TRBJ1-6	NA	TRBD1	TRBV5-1	TGCGCCAGCAGGGCCGGACAGGCGAATAATTCACCCCTCCACTTT	CASRAGQANNSPLHF
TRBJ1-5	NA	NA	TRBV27	TGTGCCAGCAGTTTTCAGGGAAGCAATCAGCCCCAGCATTTT	CASSFQGSNQPQHF
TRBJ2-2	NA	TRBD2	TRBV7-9	TGTGCCAGCAGTCAACTAGCGGGAGTTCAGGTCGCCGGGGAGCTGTTTTTT	CASSQLAGVQVAGELFF
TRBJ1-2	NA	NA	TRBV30	TGTGCCTGGACCTCAACCTGGGGGCTATACACCTTC	CAWTSTWGLYTF
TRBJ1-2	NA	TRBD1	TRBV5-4	TGTGCCAGCAGCTCAGGGGGGGACTATGGCTACACCTTC	CASSSGGDYGYTF
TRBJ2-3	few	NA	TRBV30	TGTGCCTGGAATCCGCCCGGAGGTACAGATACGCAGTATTTT	CAWNPPGGTDTQYF
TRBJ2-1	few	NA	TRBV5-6	TGTGCCAGCAGCTTGGTTGGCGGATACAATGAGCAGTTCTTC	CASSLVGGYNEQFF
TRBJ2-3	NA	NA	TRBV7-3	TGTGCCAGCAGCTTTGCGAGAGGTACAGATACGCAGTATTTT	CASSFARGTDTQYF